Presented here are 32 T cell receptor beta chains from one specimen sequenced in a study of shared T cell receptors in the human thymus. Produced via immunoSEQ multiplex PCR; TCRdb's table is partial and in-frame only. The repertoire holds almost 550,000 clones, with around three quarters as singletons. These sequences were also reported in another study, on human thymus T cells.

What was sequenced was thymocytes. The origin of the receptors is a boy less than two years old with a congenital heart defect.

V usage is TRBV6-1 and J usage is TRBJ1-1, with D possibly being TRBD1 (6 bases). Trimming stripped 4 bases from V and 2 bases from J, with 8 bases between. The CDR3 consists of 13 residues. Germline-derived CDR1 and CDR2 are MNHNS and SASEGT. The CDR3 region is CASSGQVNTEAFF. CDR3 coding DNA: TGTGCCAGCAGTGGACAGGTAAACACTGAAGCTTTCTTT.

This clone occurred a few times. The chain couples TRBV6-5 to TRBJ2-7; 7 positions agree with TRBD1. Trimming removed 6 bases from V and 4 bases from J; junction bases left unmatched: 12. Germline V gene sequence: CDR1 MNHEY, CDR2 SVGAGI. The CDR3 is 15 residues long. This chain's CDR3 is CASSRRRDSLYEQYF. The CDR3 DNA is TGTGCCAGCAGCAGGAGACGGGACAGCCTTTACGAGCAGTACTTC.

This chain connects TRBV25-1 to TRBJ1-1; D not resolved. The CDR3 has 12 residues. Germline CDR1 and CDR2: MGHDK and SYGVNS. V was pared by 3 bases and J by 4 bases, with 6 bases between. CDR3 sequence (DNA): TGTGCCAGCAGTGATCGGGGCACTGAAGCTTTCTTT. Translated, it gives CASSDRGTEAFF.

The chain couples TRBV5-1 to TRBJ2-3; a weak D match, TRBD1 (5 bases). V lost 3 bases and J lost 9, with 17 bases in between. Germline V gives CDR1 SGHRS, CDR2 YFSETQ. The CDR3 totals 14 residues. The chain's CDR3 is CASSSHRLAGTQYF. For the CDR3, the DNA is TGCGCCAGCAGCTCCCACCGTTTAGCAGGGACGCAGTATTTT.

The chain joins TRBV19 to TRBJ2-2; 7 bases map to TRBD2. The CDR3 runs to 14 residues. The trim removed 5 bases at V and 6 bases at J, leaving 6 bases unmatched. Germline assignment: CDR1 LNHDA and CDR2 SQIVND (reference sequence). CDR3 coding DNA: TGTGCCAGTAGTGTGCGGGAGTTAGCCGGGGAGCTGTTTTTT. Its protein is CASSVRELAGELFF.

The chain couples TRBV9 to TRBJ1-5; the D is unclear. This CDR3 contains 14 residues. Germline CDR1 is SGDLS and CDR2 is YYNGEE. V was clipped by 3 bases and J by 5 bases, with 12 bases between them. CDR3 amino acids: CASSAADNYQPQHF. CDR3 nucleotide sequence: TGTGCCAGCAGCGCCGCCGACAACTATCAGCCCCAGCATTTT.

This clone has a handful of counts. The chain recombines TRBV10-3 with TRBJ1-2, with D possibly matching TRBD1 (6 bases). This CDR3 comprises 11 residues. Germline V gene data show CDR1 as ENHRY and CDR2 as SYGVKD. The ends were cut back, 8 bases at V and 8 bases at J, with 12 bases in the middle. The CDR3 DNA reads as TGTGCCATCTGGGGGGGCGGCGGCTACACCTTC. This gives the protein CAIWGGGGYTF.

The genes are TRBV2 and TRBJ1-5; no clear D. With 6 bases removed from V and 3 bases from J, the gap between germline ends came to 9 bases. Germline CDR1 is SNHLY and CDR2 is FYNNEI. CDR3 length: 13 residues. In DNA form, the CDR3 reads TGTGCCAGCAGGTGTGCAGTCAATCAGCCCCAGCATTTT. It yields the protein CASRCAVNQPQHF.

This clone was seen a handful of times. The same CDR3 also results from other DNA sequences found in this sample. The chain employs TRBV28 and TRBJ2-7, with 12 bases identical to TRBD1. Germline lookup yields CDR1 MDHEN and CDR2 SYDVKM. J gave up 5 bases and V 5 bases, and 4 bases lay outside the gene matches. This CDR3 region has 14 residues. The CDR3 is CASSAGQGAHEQYF. The CDR3 DNA reads TGTGCCAGCAGTGCGGGACAGGGGGCGCACGAGCAGTACTTC.

The J gene is TRBJ2-1, the V gene TRBV21-1; the table gives TRBD2 as D, unverified against the DNA. TRBV21-1 corresponds to a pseudogene. The CDR3 contains 16 residues. This CDR3 is CASSTRLARTYNEQFF. The CDR3 nucleotides are TGTGCCAGCAGCACCAGGCTAGCGAGAACCTACAATGAGCAGTTCTTC.

This rearrangement joins TRBV6-1 to TRBJ2-5; 12 bases map to TRBD1. The CDR3 loop spans 15 amino acids. J gave up 4 bases and V 8 bases, and 8 bases lay outside the gene matches. Germline V gene lookup returns CDR1 MNHNS and CDR2 SASEGT. CDR3 sequence: CASRDRGLRVETQYF. The CDR3 DNA sequence: TGTGCCAGCCGGGACAGGGGGCTGAGGGTAGAGACCCAGTACTTC.

The V and J genes are TRBV9 and TRBJ1-1; D is perhaps TRBD1 (5 bases). Per germline, CDR1 SGDLS and CDR2 YYNGEE. Trimming took off 1 base at V and 1 base at J, with 8 bases between the two ends. The CDR3 loop spans 14 amino acids. CDR3 sequence: CASSVQGGNTEAFF. CDR3 nucleotides: TGTGCCAGCAGCGTACAGGGAGGGAACACTGAAGCTTTCTTT.

This clone was detected a few times. The chain is built from TRBV11-3 and TRBJ2-7; no clear D. In germline, CDR1 is SGHNT, CDR2 YENEEA. Trimming stripped 6 bases from V and 0 bases from J, with 12 bases between. The CDR3 covers 14 residues. CDR3 loop: CASSPGESSYEQYF. The CDR3 bases are TGTGCCAGCAGTCCCGGAGAATCCTCCTACGAGCAGTACTTC.

This sequence joins TRBV7-2 and TRBJ2-7, with 11 bases aligning to TRBD2. The CDR3 is made up of 16 amino acids. The J segment lost 4 bases and the V segment lost 2 bases, leaving 7 bases of the junction unmatched. The germline CDR1 and CDR2 sequences are SGHTA and FQGNSA. The DNA of the CDR3 is TGTGCCAGCAGCTTACGAACTAGCGGGAGCTCTTACGAGCAGTACTTC. This sequence encodes CASSLRTSGSSYEQYF.

This clone appeared once. The V call is TRBV19, the J call TRBJ2-3, with 7 bases matching TRBD2. The V gene end was trimmed by 1 base and the J gene end by 1 base; junction bases not matched to a gene: 11. The germline V gene encodes CDR1 LNHDA and CDR2 SQIVND (reference sequence). The CDR3 length is 18 residues. CDR3: CASSIVSPGRECTDTQYF. The CDR3 DNA is TGTGCCAGTAGTATAGTATCCCCGGGGCGGGAGTGCACAGATACGCAGTATTTT.

This rearrangement joins TRBV5-6 to TRBJ2-3, with 7 nucleotides matching TRBD1. From germline, CDR1 is SGHDT and CDR2 YYEEEE. V was clipped by 0 bases and J by 4 bases; unmatched bases: 5. CDR3 length: 15 amino acids. This CDR3 reads CASSLVDRAADTQYF. CDR3 coding DNA: TGTGCCAGCAGCTTGGTCGACAGGGCGGCAGATACGCAGTATTTT.

This chain joins TRBV13 and TRBJ1-2, with a tentative D call TRBD1 (5 bases). Germline lookup yields CDR1 PRHDT and CDR2 FYEKMQ (reference sequence). The CDR3 totals 15 residues. Trimming stripped 4 bases from V and 8 bases from J, with 20 bases between. The CDR3 loop reads CASSSTGYTLKGYTF. The CDR3 DNA follows: TGTGCCAGCAGCTCCACAGGATACACCTTGAAGGGCTACACCTTC.

V gene TRBV28 combines with J gene TRBJ2-7; 14 positions match TRBD2. V was pared by 3 bases and J by 5 bases, with 3 bases of the junction left unmatched. Germline V gives CDR1 MDHEN, CDR2 SYDVKM. The CDR3 loop spans 15 amino acids. CDR3 loop: CASSFRGLAGDEQYF. The CDR3 DNA reads TGTGCCAGCAGTTTCCGGGGACTAGCGGGGGACGAGCAGTACTTC.

The rearrangement joins TRBV30 to TRBJ1-5; 8 bases are shared with TRBD1. This CDR3 has 17 amino acids. Trimming at V came to 1 base and at J to 4 bases, leaving 12 bases not matched to a gene. Germline assignment: CDR1 GTSNPN and CDR2 SVGIG (reference sequence). CDR3 loop: CAWSAKRQGRLNQPQHF. The CDR3 DNA reads as TGTGCCTGGAGTGCCAAGCGACAGGGGCGACTTAATCAGCCCCAGCATTTT.

The genes are TRBV29-1 and TRBJ2-1; 8 nucleotides line up with TRBD2. The V gene end was trimmed by 6 bases and the J gene end by 9 bases; junction bases not matched to a gene: 7. Germline V gene lookup returns CDR1 SQVTM and CDR2 ANQGSEA. This CDR3 has 12 amino acids. This chain's CDR3 is CSVSGRGGEQFF. In nucleotides, the CDR3 is TGCAGCGTCTCCGGGAGGGGAGGTGAGCAGTTCTTC.

This chain's CDR3 is CASSNPLGENTEAFF. The CDR3 bases are TGTGCCAGCAGTAACCCGTTGGGCGAGAACACTGAAGCTTTCTTT. J is TRBJ1-1 and V is TRBV28; unclear D gene. Trimming took off 5 bases at V and 1 base at J, with 14 bases between the two ends. The CDR3 is made up of 15 amino acids. CDR1 and CDR2 (germline): MDHEN, SYDVKM.

The chain carries TRBV7-2 and TRBJ2-1, with a possible D match to TRBD2 (5 bases). The V gene's germline CDR1 is SGHTA and CDR2 FQGNSA. Deletions cut 5 bases from V and 3 bases from J, with 20 bases between. This CDR3 spans 17 amino acids. The CDR3 coding sequence is TGTGCCAGCAGCAGGCCTACGGGGAGAGGGCACTACAATGAGCAGTTCTTC. It translates to CASSRPTGRGHYNEQFF. The variable domain in full, with the rest retrieved from reference TRBV7-2 and TRBJ2-1, is GAGVSQSPSNKVTEKGKDVELRCDPISGHTALYWYRQSLGQGLEFLIYFQGNSAPDKSGLPSDRFSAERTGGSVSTLTIQRTQQEDSAVYLCASSRPTGRGHYNEQFFGPGTRLTVL.

Here the CDR3 reads CASSQAMSGEQYF. The CDR3 region has the DNA TGCGCCAGCAGCCAAGCTATGTCGGGCGAGCAGTACTTC. The chain has TRBV4-1 and TRBJ2-7; D gene ambiguous. V was trimmed by 1 base and J by 6 bases, leaving 10 bases between them. The germline V gene encodes CDR1 MGHRA and CDR2 YSYEKL. The CDR3 is made up of 13 amino acids.

J is TRBJ2-5 and V is TRBV7-2; D is ambiguous. With 5 bases removed from V and 4 bases from J, the gap between germline ends came to 14 bases. The CDR3 extends over 14 amino acids. Germline CDR1 and CDR2: SGHTA and FQGNSA. CDR3 in DNA: TGTGCCAGCAGCCGCGCCAGCACGGGAGAGACCCAGTACTTC. Translation gives CASSRASTGETQYF.

The V gene is TRBV5-1, the J gene TRBJ2-1; TRBD2 matches at 12 bases. CDR3 length: 18 residues. Germline V CDR1 and CDR2: SGHRS, YFSETQ. J lost 3 bases, V lost 4 bases, and 11 bases had no gene match. The DNA for the CDR3 is TGCGCCAGCAGCCCTGCCCGGGAACTAGCGGGAGGCTACAATGAGCAGTTCTTC. It codes for CASSPARELAGGYNEQFF.

The chain combines TRBV5-1 with TRBJ2-7, with 9 bases aligning to TRBD1. After removal of 4 bases from V and 0 bases from J, the junction contained 8 bases not matched to a gene. Germline loops: CDR1 SGHRS, CDR2 YFSETQ. The CDR3 totals 16 residues. The CDR3 sequence is CASSEGQGGSSYEQYF. CDR3 in DNA: TGCGCCAGCAGCGAGGGACAGGGCGGGAGCTCCTACGAGCAGTACTTC.

The chain uses TRBV9 and TRBJ2-3; 12 bases align to TRBD2. Unmatched junction bases numbered 4, after V lost 3 bases and J lost 5 bases. The CDR3 spans 15 residues. Germline V gives CDR1 SGDLS, CDR2 YYNGEE. CDR3 in amino acids: CASSGGGLAGDTQYF. In DNA, the CDR3 is TGTGCCAGCAGCGGGGGGGGACTAGCGGGAGATACGCAGTATTTT.

This rearrangement joins TRBV10-3 to TRBJ1-3; 9 positions agree with TRBD1. The V and J ends lost 5 bases and 2 bases, in that order; junction bases with no gene match: 4. Looked up from germline, CDR1 is ENHRY and CDR2 is SYGVKD. The CDR3 loop spans 15 amino acids. CDR3 region: CAISTGQGTGNTIYF. The CDR3 coding sequence is TGTGCCATCAGTACGGGACAGGGAACTGGAAACACCATATATTTT.

The chain joins TRBV6-5 to TRBJ2-5; a weak D match, TRBD1 (8 bases). The germline V gene encodes CDR1 MNHEY and CDR2 SVGAGI. V dropped 4 bases and J dropped 6 bases, with 21 bases sitting between them. CDR3 length equals 16 residues. CDR3 loop: CASSSWTGTTGQTQYF. The CDR3 DNA follows: TGTGCCAGCAGTTCGTGGACAGGGACTACCGGGCAGACCCAGTACTTC.

V gene TRBV11-2 combines with J gene TRBJ2-3, with D possibly being TRBD2 (6 bases). Trimming cost V 0 bases and J 2 bases, with 15 bases left between them. Germline lookup yields CDR1 SGHAT and CDR2 FQNNGV. CDR3 length equals 17 residues. CDR3 region: CASSLDWVLAITDTQYF. In nucleotides, the CDR3 is TGTGCCAGCAGCTTAGATTGGGTGCTAGCGATCACAGATACGCAGTATTTT.

This clone occurred once. V is TRBV4-1 and J is TRBJ2-1, with D possibly TRBD1 on 5 matching bases. The CDR3 sequence is 14 residues long. The V and J ends lost 1 base and 8 bases respectively, with 12 bases between them. Germline V gives CDR1 MGHRA, CDR2 YSYEKL. The CDR3 protein is CASSQGGLRDEQFF. For the CDR3, the DNA is TGCGCCAGCAGCCAAGGGGGCCTTCGGGATGAGCAGTTCTTC.

The genes are TRBV27 and TRBJ1-5; 8 positions match TRBD1. CDR1 MNHEY and CDR2 SMNVEV come from the germline V gene (reference sequence). The CDR3 runs to 16 residues. V lost 5 bases to trimming and J lost 9 bases; unmatched junction nucleotides: 15. The CDR3 DNA follows: TGTGCCAGCAGTCCTCCGGACAGGGCCCACCGGGGGCCCCAGCATTTT. Its protein product is CASSPPDRAHRGPQHF.